This T cell receptor (beta chain) was profiled in a study of T cells in Graves' hyperthyroidism and ophthalmopathy. This clonotype was recorded at least ten times. CDR3 size: 18 residues. With 6 bases clipped from V and 1 base from J, the junction kept 8 bases outside the gene matches. RNA transcripts yielded amplified TCR beta CDR3 regions. HTBI primers were employed in a first-round RT-PCR of the TCR CDR3. TCRdb redid the calling of the multiplex PCR reads with MiXCR, one entry per CDR3 protein. The data contain around 420,000 distinct CDR3 sequences, approximately 15% of them singletons. This TCR came from a woman aged 18-35 years with Graves' hyperthyroidism. This sequence joins TRBV12-3 or TRBV12-4 and TRBJ2-1; 14 bases are a match to TRBD2. The specimen was blood. CDR3 amino acids: CASRPGTSGRVSYNEQFF. The CDR3, as DNA: TGTGCCAGCAGGCCCGGGACTAGCGGGAGAGTATCCTACAATGAGCAGTTCTTC.